This T cell receptor beta chain was retrieved from a study of early T cells in non-severe SARS-CoV-2 infection (dated by TCRdb to 2020 to 2023). Study-wide context: Because TCR sequencing was done on bulk RNA from unsorted whole blood, the alpha and beta chains could not be paired.

Library preparation was by 5' RACE. This sample was sequenced with a NextSeq 500. The TCR library protocol attached unique molecular identifiers to individual cDNA molecules to correct for sequencing error and PCR bias. Both TCR alpha and beta chains were sequenced, and tight co-correlation was observed between alpha and beta sequence abundances in each sample. In the original analysis: Decombinator V4 was used to annotate the V gene, J gene and CDR3 of the TCR sequences. TCRs were defined as expanded if a significant change between any two time points was detected under a Poisson model with p below 0.0001. TCR abundances were normalised to the total number of TCRs sequenced per sample and expressed as counts per million. MAIT TCRs were defined by TRAV1-2 paired with TRAJ12, TRAJ20 or TRAJ33, and iNKT TCRs by TRAV10 paired with TRAJ18. VDJdb, accessed 1 November 2021, was searched for CMV, EBV and SARS-CoV-2 annotated TCRs, excluding TCRs annotated for multiple antigens. TCRdb cleaned the public reads at Q25 with fastp, built clones with MiXCR and kept in-frame beta chains. Each record represents a unique CDR3 protein, reported with the most common genes and DNA among its rows. These V and J calls rely on TCRdb rather than the paper's analysis. This sample holds tens of thousands of distinct CDR3 sequences; roughly 6.1% were observed only once. In total, the top ten clones hold around 6.9% of the sample.

A case-control design nested within a healthcare worker cohort in London, UK, was used, with weekly nasopharyngeal swab PCR tests and blood sampling performed. Healthcare workers were recruited during the week of the UK lockdown, between 23 and 31 March 2020, and followed weekly for up to 16 weeks. This clonotype is categorized as medium-sized (0.01 to 0.1%). Which antigen it targets is not known. No base qualities exist here, and no much larger clone lies one base off it. Broader findings and caveats from the paper: VDJdb matching was skewed toward anti-spike CD8 responses, so virus-specific expansions were likely underestimated and private and CD4 specificities were missed.

For CDR1 and CDR2, the germline V gene lists MDHEN and SYDVKM. V gives up 10 bases and J gives up 3 bases, and the segment between their germline ends measures 25 bases. Inclusive of the bounding cysteine and phenylalanine, the CDR3 is 16 residues long. The DNA shown is the 48-base CDR3, in frame from base 1. Rearrangement joined TRBV28 to TRBJ2-7; TRBD1 is possibly the D segment (6 matching bases). Sequencing was performed on whole blood, taken at baseline. The origin of this receptor is an adult who was a healthcare worker with PCR-confirmed SARS-CoV-2 infection or an uninfected control (not recorded which). The CDR3 in this case is CATISLMGQDFYEQYF. The sequence in DNA is TGTGCCACCATTTCCCTGATGGGACAAGACTTCTACGAGCAGTACTTC.